This T cell receptor beta chain was sequenced for a study of shared clonotypes between healthy human individuals. General study findings and limits: Limited genetic and exposure-history diversity came from having few donors. Only blood samples were collected, and tissue repertoires likely differ.

Sequencing was performed with immunoSEQ multiplex PCR; in TCRdb, only in-frame clones are kept and a portion is missing. The repertoire holds some 1.5 million clones, with about 98% as singletons. About this clone: Its specificity is not known.

Per germline, CDR1 SGDLS and CDR2 YYNGEE. This CDR3 region has 15 residues. The V and J ends lost 2 bases and 7 bases, in that order; junction bases with no gene match: 10. The CD4+ fraction was divided into a CD45RA+ naive subset and a CD45RA-negative memory subset. The V gene is TRBV9, the J gene TRBJ2-3; 7 nucleotides line up with TRBD2. The sample consisted of naive CD4+ T cells sorted from blood. Subset in this sample: CD45RA+ positively selected. The sequence derives from a man aged 25-45 years in good health. CDR3 residues: CASSVSAGDENTQYF. The CDR3 DNA reads TGTGCCAGCAGCGTTTCCGCGGGAGACGAAAATACGCAGTATTTT.